A single sample is the source of the 19 T cell receptor beta chains below, sequenced in a study of Ad26.COV2.S vaccination and SARS-CoV-2 variants. Here immunoSEQ multiplex PCR was the method, and the copy in TCRdb shows in-frame clones only, minus some. The data hold roughly 100,000 clones, with around three quarters observed a single time. The sample in question was peripheral blood, obtained after recovery from COVID-19. Receptor source: a human donor who had recovered from COVID-19.

For the CDR3, the DNA is TGTGCCAGCAGCCTACAGGGTGGAAATCAGCCCCAGCATTTT. It is translated as CASSLQGGNQPQHF. The chain carries TRBV2 and TRBJ1-5; D possibly corresponds to TRBD1 (6 bases). The CDR3 has 14 residues. Trimming left V 6 bases short and J 4 bases short, with 13 bases between. The V gene's germline CDR1 is SNHLY and CDR2 FYNNEI.

The table lists this clone with a few counts. The CDR3 DNA sequence: TGTGCCAGCAGCCCTGTTTATTTTGGCGGAAAGGCCCCCTACGAGCAGTACTTC. Translating it yields CASSPVYFGGKAPYEQYF. The J gene is TRBJ2-7, the V gene TRBV11-2; no firm D call. CDR1 SGHAT and CDR2 FQNNGV come from the germline V gene. The length of the CDR3 is 18 residues. The V gene lost 5 bases and the J gene lost 2 bases, with 25 bases spanning the gap.

J is TRBJ2-4 and V is TRBV30; 12 bases map to TRBD1. Trimming cost V 7 bases and J 3 bases; bases outside gene matches: 10. The CDR3 has 16 residues. Germline CDR1 GTSNPN, CDR2 SVGIG (reference sequence). Here the CDR3 DNA reads TGTGCCTACGGGACAGGGGGCTCGGGGGGCAAAAACATTCAGTACTTC. It specifies CAYGTGGSGGKNIQYF.

The sample holds one count of this clone. The chain carries TRBV6-1 and TRBJ1-1, with D perhaps matching TRBD1 (6 bases). Trimming removed 2 bases at V and 8 bases at J, with 12 bases between. This CDR3 region has 13 residues. Germline CDR1 reads MNHNS; CDR2 reads SASEGT. The CDR3 coding sequence is TGTGCCAGCAGTGAACAGGGGATGAGGGAAGCTTTCTTT. It codes for CASSEQGMREAFF.

The rearrangement links TRBV18 to TRBJ2-5; tentative D call: TRBD1 (6 bases). The length of the CDR3 is 14 residues. In germline, CDR1 is KGHSH, CDR2 LQKENI. The V gene lost 4 bases and the J gene lost 4 bases, with 13 bases spanning the gap. The CDR3 reads CASSQGDTGETQYF. CDR3 coding DNA: TGTGCCAGCTCACAGGGGGATACGGGAGAGACCCAGTACTTC.

V is TRBV21-1 and J is TRBJ1-1; the listed D gene, TRBD1, was not tested against the DNA. TRBV21-1 is described as a pseudogene. CDR3 length: 17 residues. The CDR3 DNA is TGTGCCAGCAGCAAAGGGGACAGGCCCCCGAGGGACTTTGAAGCTTTCTTT. Its protein product is CASSKGDRPPRDFEAFF.

This chain connects TRBV12-3 or TRBV12-4 to TRBJ2-3; D might be TRBD1 or TRBD2, each matching 5 bases. V was clipped by 5 bases and J by 1 base, with 7 bases between them. The CDR3 sequence is 13 residues long. The DNA of the CDR3 is TGTGCCAGCAGTCGGGACGGCACAGATACGCAGTATTTT. It specifies CASSRDGTDTQYF.

The gene calls are TRBV3-1 (or the pseudogene TRBV3-2) and TRBJ2-1, with 9 bases lining up with TRBD1. The junction had 7 bases not matched to a gene; V was cut back by 0 bases and J by 7 bases. The germline V gene has CDR1 LGHDT and CDR2 YNNKEL (reference sequence). The CDR3 is 16 residues long. The CDR3 DNA follows: TGTGCCAGCAGCCAAGATCGCGGACAGGGGAGGAATGAGCAGTTCTTC. This sequence encodes CASSQDRGQGRNEQFF.

The rearrangement joins TRBV9 to TRBJ2-5; D is unresolved. The V gene's germline CDR1 is SGDLS and CDR2 YYNGEE. V dropped 4 bases and J dropped 5 bases, with 12 bases sitting between them. The CDR3 runs 13 residues. CDR3 DNA sequence: TGTGCCAGCAGCCCCCGCCCCCGGGAGACCCAGTACTTC. It specifies CASSPRPRETQYF.

The rearrangement joins TRBV5-1 to TRBJ1-6, with TRBD1 as a possible D gene (5 bases). V lost 0 bases and J lost 7, with 14 bases in between. This CDR3 spans 16 amino acids. CDR1 and CDR2 from the germline V gene are SGHRS and YFSETQ. The CDR3 loop reads CASSLDSGGRNSPLHF. For the CDR3, the DNA is TGCGCCAGCAGCTTGGACTCCGGGGGGAGAAATTCACCCCTCCACTTT.

The V gene is TRBV5-4, the J gene TRBJ2-7, with 10 bases that match TRBD1. CDR3 length: 14 residues. Germline assignment: CDR1 SGHNT and CDR2 YYREEE (reference sequence). V lost 2 bases, J lost 2 bases, and 1 base stayed unmatched. The CDR3 region has the DNA TGTGCCAGCAGCTTCGGGACAGGGGCCTACGAGCAGTACTTC. This translates into CASSFGTGAYEQYF. The whole variable domain, filled in from reference TRBV5-4 and TRBJ2-7, reads ETGVTQSPTHLIKTRGQQVTLRCSSQSGHNTVSWYQQALGQGPQFIFQYYREEENGRGNFPPRFSGLQFPNYSSELNVNALELDDSALYLCASSFGTGAYEQYFGPGTRLTVT.

The chain has TRBV7-2 and TRBJ1-2, with D tentatively TRBD1 (5 bases). The CDR3 has 13 amino acids. The V gene's germline CDR1 is SGHTA and CDR2 FQGNSA. Trimming stripped 1 base from V and 5 bases from J, with 8 bases between. In nucleotides, the CDR3 is TGTGCCAGCAGCTTAGGGGACGAATATGGCTACACCTTC. Protein sequence: CASSLGDEYGYTF.

The J gene is TRBJ2-7, the V gene TRBV13; D gene ambiguous. Judging by the DNA end, TRBJ2-1 fits better; the J call may be wrong. Germline V gives CDR1 PRHDT, CDR2 FYEKMQ (reference sequence). The CDR3 loop spans 13 amino acids. In nucleotides, the CDR3 is TGTGCCAGCAGCTCCTTAACCTCCAATGAGCAGTTCTTC. Its translation is CASSSLTSNEQFF.

The genes are TRBV15 and TRBJ2-7; D is possibly TRBD1 (5 bases). Germline V CDR1 and CDR2: LNHNV, YYDKDF (reference sequence). Trimming left V 1 base short and J 0 bases short, with 7 bases between. CDR3 length: 14 residues. In DNA form, the CDR3 reads TGTGCCACCAGCAGAGTGGACACCTCCTACGAGCAGTACTTC. Its protein product is CATSRVDTSYEQYF.

The chain employs TRBV6-4 and TRBJ2-1, with D tentatively TRBD2 (5 bases). Between the trimmed V and J ends, which lost 8 bases and 0 bases, there was a span of 8 bases. The V gene's germline CDR1 is MRHNA and CDR2 SNTAGT. This CDR3 contains 13 residues. The CDR3 loop reads CASRADSYNEQFF. The CDR3 DNA reads as TGTGCCAGCCGAGCGGACTCCTACAATGAGCAGTTCTTC.

This chain connects TRBV5-1 to TRBJ2-7; weak D call: TRBD2 (5 bases). Trimming shortened V by 0 bases and J by 3 bases, and 16 bases separated the two germline ends. CDR3 length equals 16 residues. From germline, CDR1 is SGHRS and CDR2 YFSETQ. The CDR3 loop reads CASSLDLSTGFYEQYF. The CDR3 region has the DNA TGCGCCAGCAGCTTGGATCTATCGACGGGATTCTACGAGCAGTACTTC.

V and J are TRBV14 and TRBJ1-3; perhaps TRBD1 as D (5 bases). V was clipped by 0 bases and J by 2 bases, with 5 bases between them. The CDR3 has 14 amino acids. Germline CDR1 SGHDN, CDR2 FVKESK. DNA of the CDR3: TGTGCCAGCAGCCAAGACAGGGCTGGAAACACCATATATTTT. Protein sequence: CASSQDRAGNTIYF.

Only a few counts were recorded for this clone. The chain has TRBV11-3 and TRBJ2-3, with 8 bases lining up with TRBD1. Trimming cost V 3 bases and J 1 base; bases outside gene matches: 3. Germline V gives CDR1 SGHNT, CDR2 YENEEA. CDR3 size: 15 residues. CDR3 bases: TGTGCCAGCAGCTTGACAGGGGATGGCACAGATACGCAGTATTTT. This codes for CASSLTGDGTDTQYF.

The chain is built from TRBV6-1 and TRBJ1-1, with D maybe TRBD1 (6 bases). V lost 8 bases, J lost 4 bases, and 14 bases lay in between. The germline gives CDR1 MNHNS, CDR2 SASEGT. The CDR3 is 13 residues long. The CDR3 loop reads CASRPTGITEAFF. In DNA, the CDR3 is TGTGCCAGCCGGCCAACAGGGATCACTGAAGCTTTCTTT.